The 20 T cell receptor beta chains given below trace back to one sample, sequenced in a study of T cell repertoires in cytomegalovirus infection. These receptors' targets are unknown. A single record per CDR3 protein comes from TCRdb applying MiXCR to the reads. Of some 920,000 distinct CDR3 sequences in the sample, about a third are singletons; the top ten hold 13%. Sequenced here: cultured CD8+ T cells from PBMCs, sampled from culture after CMV antigen stimulation. The receptors stem from a human donor in good health (CMV status not recorded). Some clones in this sample may be carry-over from other donors' samples.

The chain joins TRBV4-1 to TRBJ2-7; D remains ambiguous. V lost 1 base, J lost 0 bases, and 10 bases lay in between. Germline CDR1 MGHRA, CDR2 YSYEKL. There are 15 residues in the CDR3. The CDR3 region has the DNA TGCGCCAGCAGCCAAGGCGAGGACCTCTCCTACGAGCAGTACTTC. This translates into CASSQGEDLSYEQYF.

Points on this clonotype: A much larger clone is a single base away; this may be a read error. The rearrangement joins TRBV7-4 to TRBJ2-1, with 10 bases identical to TRBD2. Germline CDR1 SGHVT, CDR2 SQSDAQ. Losses at the gene ends were 5 bases for V and 10 bases for J; bases not matched to a gene: 14. This CDR3 spans 16 amino acids. CDR3 in amino acids: CASSTALAGVMGEQFF. Written as DNA, the CDR3 is TGTGCCAGCAGCACCGCCCTAGCGGGGGTTATGGGAGAGCAGTTCTTC.

This clonotype showed up just a few times. The chain combines TRBV27 with TRBJ2-5; possibly TRBD2 for D (6 bases). V was clipped by 4 bases and J by 5 bases, with 14 bases between them. CDR1 MNHEY and CDR2 SMNVEV come from the germline V gene (reference sequence). The CDR3 is 14 residues long. CDR3 protein: CASSSIQAGETQYF. As DNA, the CDR3 is TGTGCCAGCAGTTCGATACAGGCGGGGGAGACCCAGTACTTC.

This sequence joins TRBV6-6 and TRBJ1-6, with 7 positions matching TRBD1. Germline V gene sequence: CDR1 MNHNY, CDR2 SVGAGI (reference sequence). The CDR3 contains 15 residues. V trimming: 9 bases; J trimming: 4 bases; junction bases outside the gene matches: 9. CDR3 in amino acids: CASLRDRGYNSPLHF. The CDR3 DNA reads TGTGCCAGTCTCCGGGACAGAGGGTATAATTCACCCCTCCACTTT.

The chain links TRBV18 to TRBJ2-3; TRBD1 might be the D (5 bases). CDR1 is KGHSH and CDR2 is LQKENI in the germline V gene. Trimming shortened V by 2 bases and J by 7 bases, and 16 bases separated the two germline ends. The CDR3 is made up of 15 amino acids. CDR3 bases: TGTGCCAGCTCACCAACAGGCTTTCGTGTTTATACGCAGTATTTT. It specifies CASSPTGFRVYTQYF.

The CDR3 spells CASSPADLETQYF. DNA of the CDR3: TGTGCCAGCAGCCCCGCCGACCTAGAGACCCAGTACTTC. The chain couples TRBV7-9 to TRBJ2-5; D uncertain. The CDR3 loop spans 13 amino acids. From germline, CDR1 is SEHNR and CDR2 FQNEAQ (reference sequence). V lost 5 bases and J 4 bases, leaving 11 bases between the germline ends. The whole variable domain, filled in from reference TRBV7-9 and TRBJ2-5, reads DTGVSQNPRHKITKRGQNVTFRCDPISEHNRLYWYRQTLGQGPEFLTYFQNEAQLEKSRLLSDRFSAERPKGSFSTLEIQRTEQGDSAMYLCASSPADLETQYFGPGTRLLVL.

The rearrangement joins TRBV6-5 to TRBJ2-3; 9 bases are a match to TRBD1. This CDR3 has 15 amino acids. CDR1 is MNHEY and CDR2 is SVGAGI in the germline V gene. Trimming took 6 bases from V and 8 from J; bases not matched to a gene: 12. Here the CDR3 reads CASSDLGTGRGTQYF. The CDR3 coding sequence is TGTGCCAGCAGCGATCTAGGGACAGGGAGAGGTACGCAGTATTTT.

The chain carries TRBV28 and TRBJ2-5, with no clear D. In germline, CDR1 is MDHEN, CDR2 SYDVKM. The V end was cut by 2 bases, the J end by 5 bases, with 9 bases between. The CDR3 is 13 residues long. The CDR3, as DNA: TGTGCCAGCAGTTTAGGTGAATTGGAGACCCAGTACTTC. Translated, it gives CASSLGELETQYF. The complete variable domain, with remaining parts taken from reference TRBV28 and TRBJ2-5, reads DVKVTQSSRYLVKRTGEKVFLECVQDMDHENMFWYRQDPGLGLRLIYFSYDVKMKEKGDIPEGYSVSREKKERFSLILESASTNQTSMYLCASSLGELETQYFGPGTRLLVL.

The chain employs TRBV19 and TRBJ2-2, with TRBD1 matching 7 bases. The junction had 9 bases not matched to a gene; V was cut back by 1 base and J by 1 base. Germline-derived CDR1 and CDR2 are LNHDA and SQIVND (reference sequence). CDR3 length equals 18 residues. CDR3 protein: CASSIGWQGGKNTGELFF. The CDR3 bases are TGTGCCAGTAGTATAGGATGGCAAGGGGGCAAGAACACCGGGGAGCTGTTTTTT.

The chain links TRBV4-1 to TRBJ1-1; tentative D call: TRBD1 (5 bases). V was pared by 1 base and J by 4 bases, with 13 bases between. Germline CDR1 reads MGHRA; CDR2 reads YSYEKL. This CDR3 comprises 15 residues. The CDR3 DNA reads TGCGCCAGCAGCCAAGGAGGGGATTTGGGCACTGAAGCTTTCTTT. Amino acids: CASSQGGDLGTEAFF.

V and J are TRBV19 and TRBJ1-1; D is uncertain. CDR1 is LNHDA and CDR2 is SQIVND in the germline V gene (reference sequence). This CDR3 comprises 13 residues. The V end was cut by 7 bases, the J end by 1 base, with 10 bases between. The CDR3 loop reads CASTFTANTEAFF. The CDR3 DNA reads TGTGCCAGTACCTTCACAGCGAACACTGAAGCTTTCTTT.

The rearrangement joins TRBV2 to TRBJ2-1; no reliable D call. There are 14 residues in the CDR3. Germline CDR1 is SNHLY and CDR2 is FYNNEI. Trimming took 8 bases from V and 0 from J, leaving 11 bases between them. The CDR3 DNA is TGTGCCAGCCGAGACTTGACCTCCTACAATGAGCAGTTCTTC. Encoded protein: CASRDLTSYNEQFF.

This clonotype came up a few times. The J gene is TRBJ1-1, the V gene TRBV29-1; 8 nucleotides match TRBD1. Germline-derived CDR1 and CDR2 are SQVTM and ANQGSEA. V was clipped by 6 bases and J by 4 bases; unmatched bases: 1. The CDR3 contains 11 residues. The CDR3 loop is CSVTGATEAFF. The CDR3 bases are TGCAGCGTGACAGGGGCCACTGAAGCTTTCTTT.

CDR3 nucleotides: TGTGCCAGCAGCGTCAAACTAGCGGGGGGCACAGATACGCAGTATTTT. It translates to CASSVKLAGGTDTQYF. The chain has TRBV11-2 and TRBJ2-3; 11 bases are a match to TRBD2. Looked up from germline, CDR1 is SGHAT and CDR2 is FQNNGV. V lost 5 bases, J lost 1 base, and 5 bases stayed unmatched. The CDR3 length is 16 residues. Together with reference TRBV11-2 and TRBJ2-3, the CDR3 gives the full variable domain: EAGVAQSPRYKIIEKRQSVAFWCNPISGHATLYWYQQILGQGPKLLIQFQNNGVVDDSQLPKDRFSAERLKGVDSTLKIQPAKLEDSAVYLCASSVKLAGGTDTQYFGPGTRLTVL.

The chain employs TRBV29-1 and TRBJ2-1; TRBD1 is a possible D gene (8 bases). This CDR3 has 15 amino acids. Per the germline V gene, CDR1 is SQVTM and CDR2 is ANQGSEA. V was pared by 7 bases and J by 2 bases, with 18 bases between. This CDR3 reads CSDREGTGAYNEQFF. The DNA of the CDR3 is TGCAGCGACAGGGAGGGGACAGGCGCCTACAATGAGCAGTTCTTC.

This sequence joins TRBV6-1 and TRBJ1-1; TRBD1 might be the D (5 bases). This CDR3 is built from 13 residues. The V and J ends lost 6 bases and 3 bases respectively, with 11 bases between them. Per germline, CDR1 MNHNS and CDR2 SASEGT. The CDR3 DNA follows: TGTGCCAGCAGAGAGGGGCGGTACACTGAAGCTTTCTTT. It codes for CASREGRYTEAFF.

This chain connects TRBV7-6 to TRBJ2-7; 10 bases line up with TRBD2. Looked up from germline, CDR1 is SGHVS and CDR2 is FNYEAQ. Unmatched junction bases numbered 3, after V lost 5 bases and J lost 2 bases. The CDR3 extends over 14 amino acids. Here the CDR3 DNA reads TGTGCCAGCAGCATAACTAGCGGGGCCTACGAGCAGTACTTC. As protein: CASSITSGAYEQYF. The complete variable domain, with remaining parts taken from reference TRBV7-6 and TRBJ2-7, reads GAGVSQSPRYKVTKRGQDVALRCDPISGHVSLYWYRQALGQGPEFLTYFNYEAQQDKSGLPNDRFSAERPEGSISTLTIQRTEQRDSAMYRCASSITSGAYEQYFGPGTRLTVT.

This chain uses TRBV5-5 with TRBJ2-1, with 8 bases lining up with TRBD1. The V and J ends lost 1 base and 3 bases, in that order; junction bases with no gene match: 9. CDR3 length equals 17 residues. Germline V CDR1 and CDR2: SGHKS, YYEKEE (reference sequence). The CDR3 nucleotides read TGTGCCAGCAGCTTGAAGCAGGGGGCAACTTTCTACAATGAGCAGTTCTTC. Amino acids: CASSLKQGATFYNEQFF.

This clonotype was counted ten times or more. The chain links TRBV7-6 to TRBJ2-3; 7 nucleotides agree with TRBD2. The ends lost 5 bases at V and 2 bases at J; junction bases unmatched: 4. The germline CDR1 and CDR2 sequences are SGHVS and FNYEAQ. This CDR3 is built from 14 residues. The CDR3 loop reads CASSRRGDTDTQYF. CDR3 bases: TGTGCCAGCAGCCGTCGGGGGGACACAGATACGCAGTATTTT.

The rearrangement links TRBV9 to TRBJ1-5; 12 bases fit TRBD1. In germline, CDR1 is SGDLS, CDR2 YYNGEE. This CDR3 region has 15 residues. V was clipped by 2 bases and J by 7 bases; unmatched bases: 4. This CDR3 is CASSVGTGGLQPQHF. The CDR3 DNA reads as TGTGCCAGCAGCGTTGGGACAGGGGGCTTGCAGCCCCAGCATTTT.